This is a list of T cell receptor beta chains from one sample in a study of monozygotic twins with inflammatory bowel disease. One entry per CDR3 protein, without DNA, is what TCRdb gives after re-calling the 5' RACE reads. The sample features about 450,000 distinct CDR3 sequences, with 2% to 3% in its top ten. The sequencing input was blood. The receptors were sampled from a human donor with ulcerative colitis or Crohn's disease, or a healthy co-twin of an affected twin (not recorded which). Both conserved end residues are part of each CDR3. Fields, in order: J gene, V gene, CDR3 protein.

>TRBJ2-7|TRBV12-1
CASSFGVWDHYSYEQYF
>TRBJ2-1|TRBV24-1
CATSDPTPGRSSYNEQFF
>TRBJ2-3|TRBV11-2
CASSFRTGTSGSTDTQYF
>TRBJ1-1|TRBV20-1
CSSKGWNTEAFF
>TRBJ1-1|TRBV6-5
CASSYAQGNTEAFF
>TRBJ2-7|TRBV7-2
CASSKRTSGRAYEQYF
>TRBJ1-3|TRBV11-3
CASSTRTGSGNTIYF
>TRBJ1-2|TRBV27
CASSYKGGTYGYTF
>TRBJ2-1|TRBV7-8
CASSPFGTGRSYNEQFF
>TRBJ2-7|TRBV20-1
CSATPGPAYEQYF
>TRBJ1-4|TRBV5-1
CASSAQGQGANEKLFF
>TRBJ2-1|TRBV15
CATSSLGVGNEQFF
>TRBJ2-7|TRBV4-3
CASSPRVDYEQYF
>TRBJ1-6|TRBV5-1
CASKEQGESPLHF
>TRBJ1-4|TRBV4-3
CASSQAPGQVAKLFF
>TRBJ2-3|TRBV20-1
CSATRDYPLSTDTQYF
>TRBJ2-3|TRBV2
CASRGTGASTDTQYF
>TRBJ2-1|TRBV5-1
CASSLEISSGSGEQFF
>TRBJ2-1|TRBV20-1
CSARGRAYNEQFF
>TRBJ2-2|TRBV10-3
CAITGRTGALNTGELFF
>TRBJ2-1|TRBV24-1
CATSVAGVQFF
>TRBJ1-1|TRBV28
CASSRPRRGNTEAFF
>TRBJ2-7|TRBV2
CASSPTRIQPKNYEQYF
>TRBJ1-5|TRBV28
CASIEPGPNNQPQHF
>TRBJ2-7|TRBV7-9
CASSSLGQGETYEQYF
>TRBJ1-2|TRBV27
CASSWDRSGYGYTF
>TRBJ2-1|TRBV5-1
CASSSLQGYEQFF
>TRBJ2-3|TRBV14
CASSHGPTDTQYF
>TRBJ2-5|TRBV5-1
CASSLEWGRSETQYF
>TRBJ1-1|TRBV20-1
CSAFHWEVNTEAFF
>TRBJ1-4|TRBV29-1
CSVWTPGQGDEKLFF
>TRBJ1-2|TRBV9
CASSAPGTGSPGKYGYTF
>TRBJ2-3|TRBV3-1
CASSQELINTDTQYF
>TRBJ2-7|TRBV3-1
CASSPSGPAYEQYF
>TRBJ2-2|TRBV29-1
CSVLVGGSTGELFF
>TRBJ2-5|TRBV29-1
CSGRRLEGETQYF
>TRBJ1-5|TRBV20-1
CSARDRENHQPQHF
>TRBJ2-1|TRBV6-2/TRBV6-3
CASSYTASGGQNEQFF
>TRBJ2-5|TRBV10-3
CAISDWTGQETQYF
>TRBJ2-3|TRBV20-1
CSASQGFTDTQYF
>TRBJ1-4|TRBV7-2
CASSGGAREKLFF
>TRBJ1-5|TRBV6-1
CASKEWGTSQPQHF
>TRBJ2-7|TRBV7-2
CASIGYQTGKNEQYF